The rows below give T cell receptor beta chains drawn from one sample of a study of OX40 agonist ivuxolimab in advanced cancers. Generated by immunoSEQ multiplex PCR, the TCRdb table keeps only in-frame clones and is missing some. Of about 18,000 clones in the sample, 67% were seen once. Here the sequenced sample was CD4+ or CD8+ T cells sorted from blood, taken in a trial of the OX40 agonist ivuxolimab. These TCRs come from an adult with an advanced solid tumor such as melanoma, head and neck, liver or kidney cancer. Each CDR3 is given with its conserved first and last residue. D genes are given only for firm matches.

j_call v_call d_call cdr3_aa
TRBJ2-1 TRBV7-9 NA CASRTLDDNEQFF
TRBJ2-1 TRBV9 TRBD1 CASSVDPDRGIYNEQFF
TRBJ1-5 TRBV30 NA CAWSDNSFSNQPQHF
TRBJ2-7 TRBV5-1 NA CASRISYEQYF
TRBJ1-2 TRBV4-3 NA CASSQGQGNLIYGYTF
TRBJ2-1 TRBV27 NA CASSFHGFYNEQFF
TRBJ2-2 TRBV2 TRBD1 CASSLGQGGTGELFF
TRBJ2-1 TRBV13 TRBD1 CASSPDRAYNEQFF
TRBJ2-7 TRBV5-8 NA CASSPPGFYEQYF
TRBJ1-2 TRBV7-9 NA CASSFGNNYGYTF
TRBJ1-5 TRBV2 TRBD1 CASSEGQGGNQPQHF
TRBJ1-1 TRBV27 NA CASSLSGGPNTEAFF